This T cell receptor beta chain was retrieved from a study of shared clonotypes between healthy human individuals. The study's findings and limits: There were few donors, and this limited the genetic and exposure-history diversity represented. Richness estimates generally favored naive over memory subsets.

Notes on this clone: Its antigen is not identified.

Each replicate PCR on the sorted subsets used about 0.2 ug DNA (roughly 30,000 T cell genomes). Per the study methods: Quality scores were absent from the junction-only immunoSEQ sequences, so filtering differed. Produced via immunoSEQ multiplex PCR; TCRdb's table is partial and in-frame only. The V and J calls and clone size are taken from that table; D and trimming were inferred from the DNA. The sample contains millions of clones, 85% to 95% of which appear only once. Naive CD8 cells lacked CD45RO and underwent positive selection for CCR7, leaving out terminally differentiated effector memory CD45RA+ cells. This clonotype was sampled from a man aged 18-30 years in good health. Some clones in this sample may be carry-over from other donors' samples. Sequences were obtained from naive CD8+ T cells from PBMCs.

The CDR3 DNA reads as TGTGCCAGTAGTATAGATCTTGCGGACTTGAAGAACACTGAAGCTTTCTTT. This codes for CASSIDLADLKNTEAFF. The chain recombines TRBV19 with TRBJ1-1; D remains ambiguous. Germline assignment: CDR1 LNHDA and CDR2 SQIVND (reference sequence). Trimming stripped 0 bases from V and 1 base from J, with 15 bases between. The CDR3 runs 17 residues.